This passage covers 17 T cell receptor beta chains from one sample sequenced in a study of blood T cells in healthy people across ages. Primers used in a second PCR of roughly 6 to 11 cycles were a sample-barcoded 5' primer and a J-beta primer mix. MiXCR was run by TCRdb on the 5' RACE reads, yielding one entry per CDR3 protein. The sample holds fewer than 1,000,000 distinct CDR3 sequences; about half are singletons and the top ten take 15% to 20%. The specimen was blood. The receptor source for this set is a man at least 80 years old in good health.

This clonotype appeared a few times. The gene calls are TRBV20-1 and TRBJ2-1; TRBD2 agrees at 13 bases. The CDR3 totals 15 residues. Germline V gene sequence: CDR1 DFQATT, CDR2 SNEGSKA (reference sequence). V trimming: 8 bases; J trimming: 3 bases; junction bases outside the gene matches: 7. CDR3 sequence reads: CSPRLAGGGYNEQFF. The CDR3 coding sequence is TGCAGTCCCAGACTAGCGGGAGGAGGCTACAATGAGCAGTTCTTC.

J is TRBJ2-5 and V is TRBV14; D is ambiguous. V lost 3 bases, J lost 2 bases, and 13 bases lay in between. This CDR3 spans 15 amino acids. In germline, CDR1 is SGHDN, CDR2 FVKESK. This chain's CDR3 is CASSQRLGFQETQYF. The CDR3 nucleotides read TGTGCCAGCAGCCAGCGACTGGGCTTTCAAGAGACCCAGTACTTC.

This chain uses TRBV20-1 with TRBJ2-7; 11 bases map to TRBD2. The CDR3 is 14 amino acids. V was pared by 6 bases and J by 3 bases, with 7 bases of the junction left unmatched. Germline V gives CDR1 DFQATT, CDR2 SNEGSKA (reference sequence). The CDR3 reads CSAPLAGGNYEQYF. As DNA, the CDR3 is TGCAGTGCCCCCCTAGCGGGAGGTAACTACGAGCAGTACTTC.

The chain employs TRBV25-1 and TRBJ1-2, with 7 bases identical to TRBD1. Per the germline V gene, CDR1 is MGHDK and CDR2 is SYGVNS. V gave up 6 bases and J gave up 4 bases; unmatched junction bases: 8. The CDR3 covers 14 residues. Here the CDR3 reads CASRPQGDPYGYTF. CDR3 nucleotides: TGTGCCAGCAGACCCCAGGGGGATCCCTATGGCTACACCTTC.

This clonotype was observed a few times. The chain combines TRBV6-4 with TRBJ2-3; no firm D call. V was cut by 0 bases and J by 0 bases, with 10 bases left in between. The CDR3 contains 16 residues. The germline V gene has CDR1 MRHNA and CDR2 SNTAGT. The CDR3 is CASSDSWTLSTDTQYF. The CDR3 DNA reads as TGTGCCAGCAGTGACTCTTGGACCCTTAGCACAGATACGCAGTATTTT.

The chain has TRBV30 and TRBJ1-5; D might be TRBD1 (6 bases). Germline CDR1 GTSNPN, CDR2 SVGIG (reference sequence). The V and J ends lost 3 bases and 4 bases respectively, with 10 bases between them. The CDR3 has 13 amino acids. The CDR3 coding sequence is TGTGCCTGGAGCCCAGGGGCGAATCAGCCCCAGCATTTT. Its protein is CAWSPGANQPQHF.

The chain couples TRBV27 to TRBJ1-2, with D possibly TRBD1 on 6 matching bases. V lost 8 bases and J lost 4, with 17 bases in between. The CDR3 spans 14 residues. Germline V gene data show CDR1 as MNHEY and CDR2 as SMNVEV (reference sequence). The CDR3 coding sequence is TGTGCCAGCCGAACAGGGTCGTGGGGCTATGGCTACACCTTC. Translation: CASRTGSWGYGYTF.

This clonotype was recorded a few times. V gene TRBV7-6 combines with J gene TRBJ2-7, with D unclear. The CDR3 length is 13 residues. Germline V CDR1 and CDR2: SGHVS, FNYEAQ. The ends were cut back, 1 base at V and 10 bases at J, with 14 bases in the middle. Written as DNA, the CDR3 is TGTGCCAGCAGCTTAGAAGCGCAAAGAACCCAGTACTTC. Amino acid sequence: CASSLEAQRTQYF.

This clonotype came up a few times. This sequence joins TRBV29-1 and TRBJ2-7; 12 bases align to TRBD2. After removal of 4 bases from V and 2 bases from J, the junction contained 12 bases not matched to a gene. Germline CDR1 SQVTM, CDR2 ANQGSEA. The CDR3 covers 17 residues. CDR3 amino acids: CSVGWLAGGPFTYEQYF. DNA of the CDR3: TGCAGCGTTGGGTGGCTAGCGGGAGGGCCGTTCACCTACGAGCAGTACTTC.

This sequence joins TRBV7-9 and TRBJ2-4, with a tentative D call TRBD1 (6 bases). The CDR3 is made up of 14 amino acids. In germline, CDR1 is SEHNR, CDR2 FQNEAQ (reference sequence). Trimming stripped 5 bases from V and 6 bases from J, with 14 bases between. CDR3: CASSPTGLRNIQYF. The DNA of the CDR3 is TGTGCCAGCAGCCCAACAGGGTTGAGAAACATTCAGTACTTC.

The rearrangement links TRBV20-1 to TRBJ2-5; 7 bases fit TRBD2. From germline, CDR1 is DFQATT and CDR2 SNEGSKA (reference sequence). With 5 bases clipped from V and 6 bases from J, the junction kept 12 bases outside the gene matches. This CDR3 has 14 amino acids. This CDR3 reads CSASKAGAGKTQYF. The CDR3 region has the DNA TGCAGTGCTTCCAAGGCGGGAGCAGGAAAGACCCAGTACTTC.

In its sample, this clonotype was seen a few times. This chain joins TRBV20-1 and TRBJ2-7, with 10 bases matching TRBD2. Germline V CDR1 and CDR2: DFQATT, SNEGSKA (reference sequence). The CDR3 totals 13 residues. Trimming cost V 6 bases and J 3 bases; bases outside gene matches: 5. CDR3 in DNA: TGCAGTGCCCCTGCTAGCGGGAGCTACGAGCAGTACTTC. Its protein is CSAPASGSYEQYF.

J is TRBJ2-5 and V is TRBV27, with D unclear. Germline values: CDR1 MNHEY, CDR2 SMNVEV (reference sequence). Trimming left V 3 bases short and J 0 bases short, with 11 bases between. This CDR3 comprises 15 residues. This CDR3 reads CASSFGWTNQETQYF. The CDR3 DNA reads TGTGCCAGCAGTTTCGGGTGGACCAACCAAGAGACCCAGTACTTC.

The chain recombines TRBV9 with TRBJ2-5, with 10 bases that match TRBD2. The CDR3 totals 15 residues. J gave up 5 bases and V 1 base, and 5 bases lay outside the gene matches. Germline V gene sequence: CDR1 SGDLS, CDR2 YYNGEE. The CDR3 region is CASSVRSGRDETQYF. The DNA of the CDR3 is TGTGCCAGCAGCGTAAGAAGCGGGAGGGATGAGACCCAGTACTTC. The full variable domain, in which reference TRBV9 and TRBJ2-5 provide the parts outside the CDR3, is DSGVTQTPKHLITATGQRVTLRCSPRSGDLSVYWYQQSLDQGLQFLIQYYNGEERAKGNILERFSAQQFPDLHSELNLSSLELGDSALYFCASSVRSGRDETQYFGPGTRLLVL.

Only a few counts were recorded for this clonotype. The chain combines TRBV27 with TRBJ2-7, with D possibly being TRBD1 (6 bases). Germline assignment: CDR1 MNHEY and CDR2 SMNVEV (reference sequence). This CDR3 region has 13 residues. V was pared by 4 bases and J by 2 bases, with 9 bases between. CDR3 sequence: CASSSSGAYEQYF. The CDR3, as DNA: TGTGCCAGCAGTTCCTCAGGGGCCTACGAGCAGTACTTC.

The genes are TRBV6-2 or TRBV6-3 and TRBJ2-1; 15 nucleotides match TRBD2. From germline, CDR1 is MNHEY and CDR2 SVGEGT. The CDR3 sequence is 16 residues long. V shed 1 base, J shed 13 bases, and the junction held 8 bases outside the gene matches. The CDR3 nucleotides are TGTGCCAGCAGTTACTTGGGACTAGCGGGAGGAGAGACCCAGTTCTTC. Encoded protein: CASSYLGLAGGETQFF.

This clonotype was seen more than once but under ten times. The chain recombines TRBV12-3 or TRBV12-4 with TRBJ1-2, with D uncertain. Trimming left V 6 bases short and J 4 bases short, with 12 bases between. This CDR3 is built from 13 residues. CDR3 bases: TGTGCCAGCAGACTGGGAACAGCCTATGGCTACACCTTC. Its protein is CASRLGTAYGYTF.